This T cell receptor (beta chain) comes out of a study of blood T cell repertoires in COVID-19 (dated by TCRdb to between 2020 and 2021). Context from the whole study: Samples covering the acute and convalescent phases of COVID-19 were provided by collaborators in the United States, Italy and Spain. The material from the prospective study consisted of cDNA or gDNA derived from T cells, B-cell-depleted T cells, or PBMCs. Subjects who had been exposed to COVID-19, were actively infected with it, or had recovered from it provided the deeply sampled blood TCRbeta repertoires that made up the dataset. The repertoires were released in a freely available public database meant as a resource for research on the immune response to SARS-CoV-2. The samples were drawn from the first 160 participants of the ongoing ImmuneRACE study and from 1,254 subjects provided by 6 global collaborators. Nearly every sample came with metadata listing a de-identified subject ID, COVID-19 status, age in years and sex. Where available, HLA class I and class II types were obtained from metadata supplied by the sample provider rather than from assay-based typing.

TCRbeta CDR3 regions were amplified from genomic DNA using the immunoSEQ Assay, a bias-controlled multiplex PCR. As for the authors' bioinformatics: Nucleated cell counts per sample were estimated from amplification of reference gene primers within the assay. To quantify the absolute abundance of each unique TCRbeta CDR3 rearrangement, sequence reads were collapsed and filtered. For each sample, productive Simpson clonality was calculated as the square root of Simpson's diversity index over productive rearrangements. In its TCRdb copy, this immuneACCESS table keeps in-frame sequences only and misses some clones. Where compared with another copy, unresolved V genes explain less than half of these, and the others have no known cause. The V and J calls and the clone size are those of that table, but D and trimming were determined from the DNA. The sample records approximately 130,000 clones, 81% of which are singletons. The top ten hold 8.4% of the sample.

The collaborating institutions used their own protocols to collect whole blood in K2EDTA tubes. Collaborator samples were shipped for TCRbeta analysis as frozen whole blood, isolated PBMCs, or DNA extracted from either sample type. Germline trimming amounts to 4 bases on V and 2 bases on J, with 6 as the count of junction bases outside the gene matches. The germline V gene supplies CDR1 SGDLS and CDR2 YYNGEE. The CDR3 covers 15 residues, taking in both the cysteine and the phenylalanine. This entry keeps only the CDR3 DNA: 45 bases, framed from base 1. For this clone: It lacks a known antigen. There are no base qualities to consult, and no much larger clone falls within one base.

Points the paper makes about the study in general: The quantity of clinical and demographic metadata differed by source and by participant and was supplied without curation.

The chain employs TRBV9 and TRBJ2-5, and TRBD1 matches 9 of the central bases. Source material: peripheral blood. This clonotype was sampled from a woman in her fifties or sixties with active or convalescent COVID-19. The sequenced DNA is TGTGCCAGCAGCTCCCACGGGACAGGGCAAGAGACCCAGTACTTC. Its amino acids are CASSSHGTGQETQYF.